Following are 21 T cell receptor beta chains from one sample sequenced in a study of sequential checkpoint blockade in melanoma. TCRdb's copy holds only in-frame clones and misses some; the assay was immunoSEQ multiplex PCR. The sample yields some 2,000 clones, under 30% seen once. Treatment noted: randomized to nivolumab then ipilimumab (arm A) or the reverse (arm B). The sample in question was tumor tissue (inferred from file names), obtained from a patient given nivolumab and ipilimumab in sequence. The source is a human donor with melanoma.

This chain connects TRBV10-2 to TRBJ2-1; D might be TRBD1 (7 bases). This CDR3 contains 15 residues. Germline CDR1 WSHSY, CDR2 SAAADI. Deletions cut 6 bases from V and 9 bases from J, with 21 bases between. The CDR3 is CASRGNRGGFGEQFF. The CDR3 DNA follows: TGCGCCAGCAGGGGGAACAGGGGAGGATTCGGTGAGCAGTTCTTC.

This clone was recorded a few times. An end of the junction does not agree with germline; a read error may underlie this. The rearrangement joins TRBV6-8 to TRBJ1-2, with a tentative D call TRBD1 (5 bases). This CDR3 contains 13 residues. The germline V gene encodes CDR1 MNHGY and CDR2 SAAAGT. In DNA form, the CDR3 reads TGTGCCATCAGTGCTGGGGCAGACTATGGCTACACCTTC. Residues: CAISAGADYGYTF.

This clone turned up a few times. The chain combines TRBV9 with TRBJ2-1, with a tentative D call TRBD2 (5 bases). Between the trimmed V and J ends, which lost 5 bases and 8 bases, there was a span of 14 bases. Looked up from germline, CDR1 is SGDLS and CDR2 is YYNGEE. The CDR3 runs 13 residues. CDR3 loop: CASRVGIADEQFF. The CDR3 region has the DNA TGTGCCAGCAGGGTCGGGATAGCCGATGAGCAGTTCTTC.

There are a few counts of this clone. The chain carries TRBV9 and TRBJ2-2, with D perhaps TRBD2 (6 bases). Trimming shortened V by 2 bases and J by 6 bases, and 14 bases separated the two germline ends. This CDR3 has 15 residues. CDR1 and CDR2 from the germline V gene are SGDLS and YYNGEE. The CDR3 DNA reads as TGTGCCAGCAGCGTGAGAGCGTCGGGGGCCGGGGAGCTGTTTTTT. Protein product: CASSVRASGAGELFF.

This clone was detected only a few times. The rearrangement joins TRBV5-1 to TRBJ1-1; 7 bases fit TRBD1. The CDR3 extends over 15 amino acids. With V trimmed by 4 bases and J by 1 base, 7 bases remained unmatched. Germline CDR1 and CDR2: SGHRS and YFSETQ. The CDR3 bases are TGCGCCAGCAGCCGAAGGGGACAGCAGAACACTGAAGCTTTCTTT. Translating gives CASSRRGQQNTEAFF.

For this clone: Mismatch with germline at one junction end may stem from a read error. The chain is built from TRBV18 and TRBJ2-5, with unresolved D. Germline lookup yields CDR1 KGHSH and CDR2 LQKENI. This CDR3 is built from 15 residues. The CDR3 bases are TGTGCCAGCTCACCACCGAACCGCCCCGGAGAGTCCCAGTACTTC. It encodes CASSPPNRPGESQYF.

The chain couples TRBV6-8 to TRBJ1-2; weak D call: TRBD1 (6 bases). The V gene lost 6 bases and the J gene lost 4 bases, with 12 bases spanning the gap. Germline lookup yields CDR1 MNHGY and CDR2 SAAAGT. The length of the CDR3 is 13 residues. The DNA for the CDR3 is TGTGCCAGCAGCGTACAGGGTCGCTATGGCTACACCTTC. Residues: CASSVQGRYGYTF.

This clone is medium-sized (0.01 to 0.1%) in the sample. V is TRBV11-3 and J is TRBJ2-1; 10 nucleotides agree with TRBD1. Germline trimming cut 4 bases from V and 6 bases from J; bases unmatched to any gene: 6. CDR1 and CDR2 (germline): SGHNT, YENEEA. The CDR3 length is 15 residues. CDR3 in DNA: TGTGCCAGCAGCTCTCGACAGGGGGCGGGCAATGAGCAGTTCTTC. Residues: CASSSRQGAGNEQFF.

In this sample, this clone turned up a few times. V and J are TRBV11-3 and TRBJ2-1; 15 bases are a match to TRBD2. Losses at the gene ends were 1 base for V and 16 bases for J; bases not matched to a gene: 11. Germline V gene data show CDR1 as SGHNT and CDR2 as YENEEA. The CDR3 loop spans 16 amino acids. The CDR3 DNA follows: TGTGCCAGCAGCTTAGGTTGGCCTGGACTAGCGGGGGGGCTATTCTTC. Translating gives CASSLGWPGLAGGLFF.

V is TRBV19 and J is TRBJ2-5; no clear D gene. Germline loops: CDR1 LNHDA, CDR2 SQIVND (reference sequence). The V end lost 4 bases, the J end lost 2 bases, and 11 bases lay between the germline ends. CDR3 length equals 14 residues. Here the CDR3 DNA reads TGTGCCAGTAGTAGGGCAGGCCCACAAGAGACCCAGTACTTC. It specifies CASSRAGPQETQYF.

At least ten counts were recorded for this clone. This chain links TRBV7-1 with TRBJ1-2; no reliable D call. TRBV7-1 is an ORF, with its function uncertain. The V and J ends lost 5 bases and 5 bases respectively, with 12 bases between them. The CDR3 totals 13 residues. This CDR3 reads CASSTGPQYGYTF. The CDR3 coding sequence is TGTGCCAGCAGCACCGGACCGCAATATGGCTACACCTTC.

This clone has a handful of counts. The V gene is TRBV6-8, the J gene TRBJ2-3; 16 nucleotides agree with TRBD2. The junction had 0 bases not matched to a gene; V was cut back by 0 bases and J by 3 bases. Germline CDR1 and CDR2: MNHGY and SAAAGT. This CDR3 region has 17 residues. Here the CDR3 reads CASSYSGLAGGTDTQYF. CDR3 DNA sequence: TGTGCCAGCAGTTACTCGGGACTAGCGGGGGGGACAGATACGCAGTATTTT.

This clone is deemed large (0.1 to 1%). The V call is TRBV11-3, the J call TRBJ2-1, with D possibly being TRBD2 (7 bases). The CDR3 is 15 amino acids. V lost 0 bases, J lost 5 bases, and 11 bases lay in between. The V gene's germline CDR1 is SGHNT and CDR2 YENEEA. CDR3 loop: CASSLETGTNNEQFF. CDR3 nucleotides: TGTGCCAGCAGCTTAGAAACAGGGACTAACAATGAGCAGTTCTTC.

This clone is medium-sized (0.01 to 0.1%). This chain joins TRBV11-3 and TRBJ1-1; no firm D call. The CDR3 loop spans 14 amino acids. Trimming took off 8 bases at V and 4 bases at J, with 17 bases between the two ends. In germline, CDR1 is SGHNT, CDR2 YENEEA. CDR3 coding DNA: TGTGCCAGCCTTAGAGATACTGCCAGCACTGAAGCTTTCTTT. This gives the protein CASLRDTASTEAFF.

In its sample, this clone is large. The chain employs TRBV11-3 and TRBJ1-1, with TRBD1 identical over 7 bases. V lost 3 bases to trimming and J lost 4 bases; unmatched junction nucleotides: 8. CDR1 is SGHNT, CDR2 YENEEA, per germline. The length of the CDR3 is 15 residues. The CDR3 here is CASSLAGGTGTEAFF. As DNA, the CDR3 is TGTGCCAGCAGCTTGGCAGGGGGAACGGGCACTGAAGCTTTCTTT.

This clone has more than one count but fewer than ten. The rearrangement uses TRBV6-8 and TRBJ2-5; possibly TRBD1 or TRBD2 for D (6 bases each). This CDR3 comprises 13 residues. Per the germline V gene, CDR1 is MNHGY and CDR2 is SAAAGT. V lost 10 bases, J lost 5 bases, and 17 bases lay in between. The chain's CDR3 is CATLGWGAETQYF. The CDR3 region has the DNA TGTGCCACCCTAGGGTGGGGGGCGGAGACCCAGTACTTC.

This sequence joins TRBV19 and TRBJ1-1; the D is unclear. CDR1 is LNHDA and CDR2 is SQIVND in the germline V gene (reference sequence). The CDR3 length is 11 residues. Trimming left V 4 bases short and J 7 bases short, with 7 bases between. The CDR3 DNA follows: TGTGCCAGTAGTAGTCACAATGAAGCTTTCTTT. Its translation is CASSSHNEAFF.

The rearrangement uses TRBV19 and TRBJ2-5; tentatively, D is TRBD1 or TRBD2 (5 bases each). CDR1 LNHDA and CDR2 SQIVND come from the germline V gene (reference sequence). This CDR3 spans 13 amino acids. V was shortened by 3 bases and J by 9 bases, with 14 bases between the two germline ends. CDR3 loop: CASSIGSLGAQYF. The CDR3 DNA reads as TGTGCCAGTAGTATCGGTAGTTTGGGGGCCCAGTACTTC. Drawing the rest from reference TRBV19 and TRBJ2-5, the complete variable domain is DGGITQSPKYLFRKEGQNVTLSCEQNLNHDAMYWYRQDPGQGLRLIYYSQIVNDFQKGDIAEGYSVSREKKESFPLTVTSAQKNPTAFYLCASSIGSLGAQYFGPGTRLLVL.

This clone turned up a few times. V usage is TRBV25-1 and J usage is TRBJ1-1; D ambiguous. Per the germline V gene, CDR1 is MGHDK and CDR2 is SYGVNS. V was clipped by 5 bases and J by 6 bases, with 10 bases between them. The CDR3 contains 12 residues. CDR3 DNA: TGTGCCAGCAGTATCGGGCAGGCTGAAGCTTTCTTT. Its protein is CASSIGQAEAFF.

In this sample, this clone is medium-sized (0.01 to 0.1%). The V and J genes are TRBV6-8 and TRBJ1-5; D remains unclear. V gave up 6 bases and J gave up 2 bases, with 17 bases separating them. The CDR3 extends over 16 amino acids. Germline CDR1 and CDR2: MNHGY and SAAAGT. The DNA of the CDR3 is TGTGCCAGCAGCCCCATGTCCTCCCAGGGCAATCAGCCCCAGCATTTT. Its translation is CASSPMSSQGNQPQHF.

In its sample, this clone ranks as medium-sized. This sequence joins TRBV11-3 and TRBJ1-1; D perhaps matches TRBD1 (5 bases). From germline, CDR1 is SGHNT and CDR2 YENEEA. V shed 0 bases and J shed 5 bases, with 19 bases lying between them. The CDR3 contains 17 residues. CDR3 DNA: TGTGCCAGCAGCTTAGACGACCTTTCCGGGACTAAAACTGAAGCTTTCTTT. It is translated as CASSLDDLSGTKTEAFF.